Sequencing of this T cell receptor (beta chain) was carried out in a study of response to subunit inactivated influenza vaccine. Points from the study as a whole: The study's authors posited that every seasonal influenza vaccination enlists few new T cells.

This clonotype was recorded only once. Antigen unknown. MiXCR, applied by TCRdb to the RT-PCR reads, yields one record per CDR3 protein. In the table there are around 850,000 distinct CDR3 sequences, around 20% of which are singletons. Germline V gene data show CDR1 as SEHNR and CDR2 as FQNEAQ (reference sequence). With V trimmed by 5 bases and J by 6 bases, 8 bases remained unmatched. CDR3 length equals 15 residues. The source material was PBMCs from blood, sampled approximately 5 days after vaccination. The clonotype originates from a man over 45 who received an inactivated influenza vaccine. J is TRBJ2-7 and V is TRBV7-9, with 12 bases that match TRBD2. The CDR3 bases are TGTGCCAGCAGCCGACGACTAGCGGGAGTAACCGAGCAGTACTTC. Translated, it gives CASSRRLAGVTEQYF.